A single sample is the source of the 22 T cell receptor beta chains below, sequenced in a study of T cells in localized non-small cell lung cancer. The protocol was immunoSEQ multiplex PCR, while the TCRdb copy is restricted to in-frame clones and leaves out a portion. The sample holds more than 20,000 clones, approximately 86% seen once. The specimen was peripheral blood, collected before any cancer treatment. All receptors come from a female donor over 55 with stage I lung adenocarcinoma.

This chain uses TRBV5-1 with TRBJ2-7; D is possibly TRBD1 (5 bases). V shed 0 bases and J shed 1 base, with 8 bases lying between them. The CDR3 extends over 14 amino acids. Germline CDR1 and CDR2: SGHRS and YFSETQ. CDR3: CASSLDGASYEQYF. The DNA for the CDR3 is TGCGCCAGCAGCTTGGATGGGGCTTCCTACGAGCAGTACTTC.

This clone has a handful of counts. V is TRBV28 and J is TRBJ1-2; D remains ambiguous. The CDR3 sequence is 13 residues long. The germline V gene encodes CDR1 MDHEN and CDR2 SYDVKM. V was clipped by 7 bases and J by 4 bases, with 13 bases between them. The CDR3 loop is CASTATEVYGYTF. The CDR3 DNA follows: TGTGCCAGCACAGCAACGGAGGTCTATGGCTACACCTTC.

The chain carries TRBV5-1 and TRBJ2-6; D perhaps matches TRBD2 (6 bases). Looked up from germline, CDR1 is SGHRS and CDR2 is YFSETQ. V lost 1 base and J lost 3, with 20 bases in between. The CDR3 loop spans 19 amino acids. CDR3 nucleotides: TGCGCCAGCAGCTTGATGGTACTAGGTACGGGGGTTGGGGCCAACGTCCTGACTTTC. Translating gives CASSLMVLGTGVGANVLTF.

The chain couples TRBV9 to TRBJ1-1, with D perhaps matching TRBD1 (5 bases). V lost 4 bases and J 4 bases, leaving 11 bases between the germline ends. Germline V lookup: CDR1 SGDLS, CDR2 YYNGEE. The CDR3 consists of 13 residues. The CDR3 bases are TGTGCCAGCAGCAACCGGGACGCCACTGAAGCTTTCTTT. As protein: CASSNRDATEAFF. Using reference TRBV9 and TRBJ1-1 for the parts outside the CDR3, the full variable domain is DSGVTQTPKHLITATGQRVTLRCSPRSGDLSVYWYQQSLDQGLQFLIQYYNGEERAKGNILERFSAQQFPDLHSELNLSSLELGDSALYFCASSNRDATEAFFGQGTRLTVV.

In this sample, this clone turned up a few times. The chain joins TRBV5-4 to TRBJ2-1, with D possibly being TRBD2 (5 bases). The CDR3 totals 15 residues. Per the germline V gene, CDR1 is SGHNT and CDR2 is YYREEE (reference sequence). Trimming removed 0 bases from V and 0 bases from J, with 7 bases in between. CDR3: CASSLDSGSYNEQFF. As DNA, the CDR3 is TGTGCCAGCAGCTTGGACAGCGGCTCCTACAATGAGCAGTTCTTC.

The chain uses TRBV2 and TRBJ1-5; D gene unclear. V lost 5 bases and J lost 4, with 15 bases in between. The CDR3 covers 15 residues. From germline, CDR1 is SNHLY and CDR2 FYNNEI. The CDR3 protein is CASSSPTNDNQPQHF. DNA of the CDR3: TGTGCCAGCAGTTCCCCGACAAACGATAATCAGCCCCAGCATTTT.

For the CDR3, the DNA is TGTGCCAGCAGTGAAATCCGGGGGGAGGCCGGGCAGTACTTC. Its translation: CASSEIRGEAGQYF. This chain links TRBV2 with TRBJ2-7; 7 nucleotides match TRBD2. CDR3 length: 14 amino acids. V lost 2 bases to trimming and J lost 9 bases; unmatched junction nucleotides: 10. Germline values: CDR1 SNHLY, CDR2 FYNNEI.

The chain couples TRBV5-1 to TRBJ2-7, with 12 bases identical to TRBD1. The V and J ends lost 5 bases and 6 bases, in that order; junction bases with no gene match: 12. The CDR3 contains 16 residues. The germline CDR1 and CDR2 sequences are SGHRS and YFSETQ. The CDR3 here is CASSLFLGQGAGEQYF. In DNA form, the CDR3 reads TGCGCCAGCAGTCTTTTTTTGGGACAGGGGGCTGGCGAGCAGTACTTC.

V is TRBV6-6 and J is TRBJ2-3; D unclear. The germline V and J ends were trimmed by 8 bases and 3 bases, with 18 bases remaining between them. CDR1 and CDR2 (germline): MNHNY, SVGAGI (reference sequence). CDR3 length: 15 residues. The CDR3 DNA is TGTGCCAGCCACAAGCCAGAAATAGGGACAGATACGCAGTATTTT. As protein: CASHKPEIGTDTQYF.

This clone qualifies as large. Other DNA sequences in the sample encode the same CDR3. The rearrangement joins TRBV7-6 to TRBJ1-5; no clear D. Trimming left V 1 base short and J 5 bases short, with 6 bases between. From germline, CDR1 is SGHVS and CDR2 FNYEAQ. This CDR3 has 13 residues. In nucleotides, the CDR3 is TGTGCCAGCAGCTTAGGAGGTGATCAGCCCCAGCATTTT. Its translation: CASSLGGDQPQHF.

The V gene is TRBV10-3, the J gene TRBJ1-5; 7 nucleotides agree with TRBD1. The CDR3 is made up of 14 amino acids. V lost 6 bases to trimming and J lost 3 bases; unmatched junction nucleotides: 5. The germline V gene has CDR1 ENHRY and CDR2 SYGVKD. The CDR3 nucleotides are TGTGCCATCAGGGGGGACAGAGACAATCAGCCCCAGCATTTT. It specifies CAIRGDRDNQPQHF.

The chain recombines TRBV5-5 with TRBJ1-1; D unclear. This CDR3 comprises 11 residues. V was trimmed by 5 bases and J by 4 bases, leaving 6 bases between them. Germline assignment: CDR1 SGHKS and CDR2 YYEKEE (reference sequence). The CDR3 protein is CASRVATEAFF. DNA of the CDR3: TGTGCCAGCAGGGTAGCCACTGAAGCTTTCTTT. The full variable domain, with the rest looked up from reference TRBV5-5 and TRBJ1-1, is DAGVTQSPTHLIKTRGQQVTLRCSPISGHKSVSWYQQVLGQGPQFIFQYYEKEERGRGNFPDRFSARQFPNYSSELNVNALLLGDSALYLCASRVATEAFFGQGTRLTVV.

Only one count was recorded for this clone. This rearrangement joins TRBV30 to TRBJ2-7, with a possible D match to TRBD2 (5 bases). The V end was cut by 2 bases, the J end by 6 bases, with 8 bases between. Germline V CDR1 and CDR2: GTSNPN, SVGIG (reference sequence). There are 11 residues in the CDR3. The CDR3 coding sequence is TGTGCCTGGAGTTCCGAGGGCGAGCAGTACTTC. Its translation is CAWSSEGEQYF. The entire variable domain, with the rest obtained from reference TRBV30 and TRBJ2-7, is as follows: SQTIHQWPATLVQPVGSPLSLECTVEGTSNPNLYWYRQAAGRGLQLLFYSVGIGQISSEVPQNLSASRPQDRQFILSSKKLLLSDSGFYLCAWSSEGEQYFGPGTRLTVT.

In DNA form, the CDR3 reads TGCAGCGCTGTTCAGGGTACCTACGAGCAGTACTTC. Residues: CSAVQGTYEQYF. The chain carries TRBV29-1 and TRBJ2-7, with D possibly being TRBD1 (5 bases). CDR3 size: 12 residues. Germline assignment: CDR1 SQVTM and CDR2 ANQGSEA. V was cut by 7 bases and J by 2 bases, with 12 bases left in between.

This clone was observed a single time. This chain connects TRBV10-1 to TRBJ1-4; D is unresolved. V was cut by 6 bases and J by 8 bases, with 16 bases left in between. This CDR3 has 14 residues. Per germline, CDR1 WNHNN and CDR2 SYGVQD (reference sequence). The CDR3 DNA follows: TGCGCCAGCAGCACCGGGCCCATCGCGGAAAAACTGTTTTTT. Translated, it gives CASSTGPIAEKLFF.

CDR3 region: CASSPLLPGETDTQYF. The CDR3 DNA is TGTGCCAGCAGCCCACTACTTCCGGGAGAAACAGATACGCAGTATTTT. V gene TRBV4-2 combines with J gene TRBJ2-3; D is possibly TRBD2 (6 bases). V lost 4 bases, J lost 3 bases, and 17 bases lay in between. This CDR3 is built from 16 residues. Germline V gives CDR1 LGHNA, CDR2 YNFKEQ.

The genes are TRBV28 and TRBJ2-5, with TRBD1 matching 7 bases. The CDR3 covers 13 residues. With 8 bases clipped from V and 2 bases from J, the junction kept 5 bases outside the gene matches. Germline loops: CDR1 MDHEN, CDR2 SYDVKM. The chain's CDR3 is CASLDREQETQYF. CDR3 nucleotides: TGTGCCAGCCTTGACAGGGAACAAGAGACCCAGTACTTC.

The chain carries TRBV2 and TRBJ2-1, with 9 bases fitting TRBD2. The CDR3 covers 15 residues. In germline, CDR1 is SNHLY, CDR2 FYNNEI. V shed 6 bases, J shed 4 bases, and the junction held 7 bases outside the gene matches. The CDR3 nucleotides are TGTGCCAGCAGCGAAAGCGGGGGGACGTACAATGAGCAGTTCTTC. It translates to CASSESGGTYNEQFF.

The chain carries TRBV9 and TRBJ2-6; no reliable D call. In germline, CDR1 is SGDLS, CDR2 YYNGEE. V lost 4 bases to trimming and J lost 3 bases, with 14 bases between them. The CDR3 is 16 amino acids. The chain's CDR3 is CASSPREGSGANVLTF. The CDR3 nucleotides read TGTGCCAGCAGCCCGCGAGAAGGTAGTGGGGCCAACGTCCTGACTTTC.

This clone has just a few counts. The rearrangement joins TRBV5-8 to TRBJ2-7; weak D call: TRBD1 (6 bases). CDR3 size: 15 residues. V gave up 2 bases and J gave up 3 bases, with 15 bases separating them. Germline V gene lookup returns CDR1 SGHTS and CDR2 YDEGEE. The CDR3 protein is CASSFVGGQNYEQYF. The CDR3 nucleotides read TGTGCCAGCAGCTTCGTAGGGGGACAAAACTACGAGCAGTACTTC.

This chain connects TRBV19 to TRBJ2-6, with 7 bases fitting TRBD1. J gave up 4 bases and V 6 bases, and 12 bases lay outside the gene matches. The length of the CDR3 is 17 residues. From germline, CDR1 is LNHDA and CDR2 SQIVND (reference sequence). DNA for the CDR3: TGTGCCAGTAGAGACAGGGAAGGGGCTTCGGGGGCCAACGTCCTGACTTTC. Protein product: CASRDREGASGANVLTF. Combining the CDR3 with reference TRBV19 and TRBJ2-6 gives the whole variable domain DGGITQSPKYLFRKEGQNVTLSCEQNLNHDAMYWYRQDPGQGLRLIYYSQIVNDFQKGDIAEGYSVSREKKESFPLTVTSAQKNPTAFYLCASRDREGASGANVLTFGAGSRLTVL.

By proportion, this clone is medium-sized. The J gene is TRBJ1-5, the V gene TRBV6-1; 11 positions agree with TRBD1. This CDR3 region has 15 residues. Germline loops: CDR1 MNHNS, CDR2 SASEGT. V lost 6 bases to trimming and J lost 3 bases; unmatched junction nucleotides: 4. The chain's CDR3 is CASRRDRGDNQPQHF. The CDR3 DNA is TGTGCCAGCAGGAGGGACAGGGGGGACAATCAGCCCCAGCATTTT.